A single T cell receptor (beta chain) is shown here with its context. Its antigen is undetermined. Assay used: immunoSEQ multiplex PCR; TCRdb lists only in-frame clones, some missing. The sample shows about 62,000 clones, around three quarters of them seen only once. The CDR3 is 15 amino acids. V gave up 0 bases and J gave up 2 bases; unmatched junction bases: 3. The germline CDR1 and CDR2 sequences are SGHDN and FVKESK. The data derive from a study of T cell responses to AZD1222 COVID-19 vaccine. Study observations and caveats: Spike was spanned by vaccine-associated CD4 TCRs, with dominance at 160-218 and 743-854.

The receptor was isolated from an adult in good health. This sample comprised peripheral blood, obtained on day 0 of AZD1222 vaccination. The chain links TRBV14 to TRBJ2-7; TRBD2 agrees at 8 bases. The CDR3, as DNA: TGTGCCAGCAGCCAAGAAGTTAGCGGGGCCTACGAGCAGTACTTC. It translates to CASSQEVSGAYEQYF.